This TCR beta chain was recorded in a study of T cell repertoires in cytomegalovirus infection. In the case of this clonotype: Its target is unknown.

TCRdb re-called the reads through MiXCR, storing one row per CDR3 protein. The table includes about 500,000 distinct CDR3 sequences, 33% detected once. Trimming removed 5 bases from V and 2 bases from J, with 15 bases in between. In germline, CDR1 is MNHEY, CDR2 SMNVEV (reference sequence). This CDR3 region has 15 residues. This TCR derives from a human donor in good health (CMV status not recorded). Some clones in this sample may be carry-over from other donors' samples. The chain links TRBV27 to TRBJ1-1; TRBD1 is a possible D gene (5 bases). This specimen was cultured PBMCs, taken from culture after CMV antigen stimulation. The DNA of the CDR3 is TGTGCCAGCAGTCAGTCCGGGACTACTAACACTGAAGCTTTCTTT. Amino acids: CASSQSGTTNTEAFF.